Sequencing of this TCR beta chain was carried out in a study of T cell repertoires in cytomegalovirus infection. Whole-study context: Recently described HLA-C-restricted plus well-studied HLA-B-restricted CMV epitopes were used. Indications of both CMV infection and matching HLA type were provided by public TCR beta signatures.

The length of the CDR3 is 16 residues. The germline V gene encodes CDR1 MDHEN and CDR2 SYDVKM. The germline V and J ends were trimmed by 1 base and 4 bases, with 13 bases remaining between them. Study outcomes and limitations: The ex vivo response was dominated by HLA-C-restricted CMV-specific TCR beta clonotypes.

Notes on this clonotype: Its target is unknown.

TCRdb analysed the reads with MiXCR anew, one entry per CDR3 protein. The top ten clones hold 10% to 15% of a sample with about a million distinct CDR3 sequences, around 32% of them seen once. This clonotype originated in a human donor in good health (CMV status not recorded). Some clones in this sample may be carry-over from other donors' samples. The sample consisted of cultured CD8+ T cells from PBMCs, taken from culture after CMV antigen stimulation. The chain employs TRBV28 and TRBJ2-2; a possible D gene is TRBD1 (6 bases). The CDR3 nucleotides read TGTGCCAGCAGTTTATCGGCAGGGGAAGGCACCGGGGAGCTGTTTTTT. Protein product: CASSLSAGEGTGELFF. The variable domain in full, with the rest retrieved from reference TRBV28 and TRBJ2-2, is DVKVTQSSRYLVKRTGEKVFLECVQDMDHENMFWYRQDPGLGLRLIYFSYDVKMKEKGDIPEGYSVSREKKERFSLILESASTNQTSMYLCASSLSAGEGTGELFFGEGSRLTVL.